This passage covers 17 T cell receptor beta chains from one sample sequenced in a study of T cells in Graves' hyperthyroidism and ophthalmopathy. RNA transcripts provided the source from which TCR beta CDR3 regions were amplified. A first-round RT-PCR of the TCR CDR3 used the HTBI primer set. One entry per CDR3 protein results from TCRdb running MiXCR on the multiplex PCR reads. This sample yields roughly 400,000 distinct CDR3 sequences, of which 25% are seen a single time; less than 75% belongs to the top ten. The specimen was blood. The receptors stem from a man aged 45-65 years with Graves' hyperthyroidism.

V usage is TRBV7-2 and J usage is TRBJ1-2; no clear D gene. CDR3 length equals 15 residues. Germline CDR1 SGHTA, CDR2 FQGNSA. Trimming cost V 5 bases and J 4 bases, with 17 bases left between them. The CDR3 region has the DNA TGTGCCAGCAGCCCCGGATACGGGGTTGGCTATGGCTACACCTTC. This translates into CASSPGYGVGYGYTF. The whole variable domain, filled in from reference TRBV7-2 and TRBJ1-2, reads GAGVSQSPSNKVTEKGKDVELRCDPISGHTALYWYRQSLGQGLEFLIYFQGNSAPDKSGLPSDRFSAERTGGSVSTLTIQRTQQEDSAVYLCASSPGYGVGYGYTFGSGTRLTVV.

This clonotype has only a few counts. The chain's CDR3 is CASSQSGSSSSYEQYF. CDR3 in DNA: TGCGCCAGCAGCCAATCAGGGTCCAGTAGCTCCTACGAGCAGTACTTC. The gene calls are TRBV4-1 and TRBJ2-7; D possibly corresponds to TRBD1 (5 bases). The CDR3 covers 16 residues. Germline CDR1 is MGHRA and CDR2 is YSYEKL. Trimming took off 2 bases at V and 0 bases at J, with 14 bases between the two ends.

This sequence joins TRBV30 and TRBJ2-7; maybe TRBD1 (6 bases). Deletions cut 1 base from V and 3 bases from J, with 13 bases between. Germline V gene data show CDR1 as GTSNPN and CDR2 as SVGIG (reference sequence). The CDR3 loop spans 14 amino acids. The CDR3: CAWSGTESGYEQYF. The CDR3 DNA is TGTGCCTGGAGTGGGACAGAATCGGGCTACGAGCAGTACTTC. The full variable domain, in which reference TRBV30 and TRBJ2-7 provide the parts outside the CDR3, is SQTIHQWPATLVQPVGSPLSLECTVEGTSNPNLYWYRQAAGRGLQLLFYSVGIGQISSEVPQNLSASRPQDRQFILSSKKLLLSDSGFYLCAWSGTESGYEQYFGPGTRLTVT.

About this clonotype itself: Given a much more abundant clone one base away, this may be a read error. The chain couples TRBV3-1 to TRBJ2-1, with D possibly matching TRBD2 (6 bases). The germline gives CDR1 LGHDT, CDR2 YNNKEL (reference sequence). Trimming left V 1 base short and J 8 bases short, with 15 bases between. The CDR3 has 15 residues. The CDR3 DNA is TGTGCCAGCAGCCAAGGGGGGGTATCTGTCCATGAGCAGTTCTTC. Its protein is CASSQGGVSVHEQFF.

This clonotype was observed at least ten times. V is TRBV27 and J is TRBJ2-7; no clear D. In germline, CDR1 is MNHEY, CDR2 SMNVEV (reference sequence). The CDR3 length is 15 residues. Trimming left V 4 bases short and J 0 bases short, with 13 bases between. DNA of the CDR3: TGTGCCAGCAGTTACAAGGGCCGTAGCTCCTACGAGCAGTACTTC. The encoded protein is CASSYKGRSSYEQYF.

The rearrangement uses TRBV20-1 and TRBJ2-5; D not certain. Germline CDR1 DFQATT, CDR2 SNEGSKA (reference sequence). The V end was cut by 3 bases, the J end by 5 bases, with 10 bases between. The length of the CDR3 is 12 residues. CDR3 nucleotide sequence: TGCAGTGCTAGGGACCATCTGGAGACCCAGTACTTC. Translating it yields CSARDHLETQYF.

This chain joins TRBV29-1 and TRBJ2-1; D remains unclear. The V end lost 4 bases, the J end lost 8 bases, and 9 bases lay between the germline ends. The germline V gene has CDR1 SQVTM and CDR2 ANQGSEA. The CDR3 spans 11 residues. CDR3 residues: CSVGNTDEQFF. In DNA, the CDR3 is TGCAGCGTTGGGAACACGGATGAGCAGTTCTTC.

The CDR3 loop is CASSAGVATGTEAFF. The DNA for the CDR3 is TGTGCCAGCAGTGCAGGGGTGGCTACGGGAACTGAAGCTTTCTTT. This chain links TRBV6-1 with TRBJ1-1; possibly TRBD1 for D (6 bases). The CDR3 loop spans 15 amino acids. V was trimmed by 4 bases and J by 5 bases, leaving 17 bases between them. In germline, CDR1 is MNHNS, CDR2 SASEGT.

The table lists this clonotype with a few counts. This chain uses TRBV7-9 with TRBJ2-1; a weak D match, TRBD2 (6 bases). The CDR3 length is 16 residues. Germline V gene data show CDR1 as SEHNR and CDR2 as FQNEAQ (reference sequence). The V and J ends lost 4 bases and 6 bases respectively, with 19 bases between them. CDR3 in amino acids: CASSSRAGFEGNEQFF. As DNA, the CDR3 is TGTGCCAGCAGCTCCCGGGCGGGATTCGAGGGCAATGAGCAGTTCTTC.

V gene TRBV10-1 combines with J gene TRBJ2-3; no clear D. Trimming took off 2 bases at V and 2 bases at J, with 5 bases between the two ends. Germline values: CDR1 WNHNN, CDR2 SYGVQD (reference sequence). This CDR3 has 13 amino acids. The CDR3 reads CASSEGYTDTQYF. In nucleotides, the CDR3 is TGCGCCAGCAGTGAGGGCTACACAGATACGCAGTATTTT.

The V and J genes are TRBV19 and TRBJ2-1; D unresolved. Germline-derived CDR1 and CDR2 are LNHDA and SQIVND (reference sequence). This CDR3 has 15 amino acids. Trimming took off 1 base at V and 3 bases at J, with 10 bases between the two ends. This CDR3 reads CASSIAAGVYNEQFF. The DNA for the CDR3 is TGTGCCAGTAGTATAGCGGCCGGTGTCTACAATGAGCAGTTCTTC.

This clonotype was seen only a few times. This sequence joins TRBV27 and TRBJ2-2, with 9 bases aligning to TRBD2. The CDR3 loop spans 13 amino acids. The germline V gene encodes CDR1 MNHEY and CDR2 SMNVEV (reference sequence). The V segment lost 7 bases and the J segment 7 bases; nucleotides outside the gene matches: 4. DNA of the CDR3: TGTGCCAGCAAAGTAGCGGGAGTCGGGGAGCTGTTTTTT. It is translated as CASKVAGVGELFF.

As concerns this clonotype: No conserved phenylalanine or tryptophan ends this CDR3, so it is likely a read error. The chain uses TRBV28 and TRBJ1-1; TRBD1 might be the D (6 bases). Deletions cut 8 bases from V and 2 bases from J, with 12 bases between. Germline values: CDR1 MDHEN, CDR2 SYDVKM. The CDR3 contains 13 residues. The CDR3 region has the DNA TGTGCCAGCTTACAGGGACTCAACACTGAAGCTTTCCTT. Its translation: CASLQGLNTEAFL.

The DNA of the CDR3 is TGTGCCACCAGTGATTTGCAAACAGGGAGCGGCACCGGGGAGCTGTTTTTT. Translating it yields CATSDLQTGSGTGELFF. This sequence joins TRBV24-1 and TRBJ2-2; D may be TRBD1 (6 bases). The CDR3 sequence is 17 residues long. CDR1 and CDR2 from the germline V gene are KGHDR and SFDVKD. Trimming took off 0 bases at V and 4 bases at J, with 14 bases between the two ends.

The chain carries TRBV5-1 and TRBJ1-2, with D possibly TRBD1 on 5 matching bases. Per the germline V gene, CDR1 is SGHRS and CDR2 is YFSETQ. The V gene lost 3 bases and the J gene lost 4 bases, with 13 bases spanning the gap. The length of the CDR3 is 14 residues. CDR3 residues: CASSYDTGGYGYTF. The CDR3 DNA sequence: TGCGCCAGCAGCTATGACACGGGGGGCTATGGCTACACCTTC.

This clonotype came up a few times. The chain is built from TRBV19 and TRBJ2-7; TRBD1 is a possible D gene (6 bases). V gave up 0 bases and J gave up 0 bases, with 12 bases separating them. The CDR3 loop spans 16 amino acids. Per the germline V gene, CDR1 is LNHDA and CDR2 is SQIVND (reference sequence). In nucleotides, the CDR3 is TGTGCCAGTAGTATAGATGTGGGGGCGGTCTCCTACGAGCAGTACTTC. Translating gives CASSIDVGAVSYEQYF.

A few counts support this clonotype. The chain uses TRBV6-1 and TRBJ2-3, with 7 bases aligning to TRBD2. The germline V gene has CDR1 MNHNS and CDR2 SASEGT. With V trimmed by 5 bases and J by 0 bases, 11 bases remained unmatched. The length of the CDR3 is 17 residues. CDR3 residues: CASSPHVAGSSTDTQYF. In DNA form, the CDR3 reads TGTGCCAGCAGTCCCCACGTAGCGGGTTCTAGCACAGATACGCAGTATTTT.